What follows describes a single TCR beta chain. No antigen is known for it. This sample is part of a study of shared clonotypes between healthy human individuals. Findings and limits, study-wide: When naive CD4 clonotypes were compared across a few donors, around 5% were shared.

A deep-level run was used for the assay. Original methodology: ImmunoSEQ gave junction-only sequences without quality scores, so filtering differed. Method: immunoSEQ multiplex PCR; TCRdb's copy keeps in-frame clones and lacks some. V and J calls and clone size follow that table, whereas D and trimming were derived from the DNA. The repertoire holds 950,000 to 1,100,000 clones, with under 80% as singletons. CD4+ cells yielded CD45RA+ naive and CD45RA-negative memory subsets. This sequence was found in a man aged 18-30 years in good health. The sequencing sample was made of memory CD4+ T cells sorted from blood. Indicated subset: CD45RA-negative fraction.

CDR3 residues: CASRGRTHFF. In nucleotides, the CDR3 is TGCGCCAGCAGGGGACGGACGCACTTCTTT. The chain combines TRBV10-1 with TRBJ1-1, with a tentative D call TRBD1 (5 bases). Per the germline V gene, CDR1 is WNHNN and CDR2 is SYGVQD (reference sequence). The CDR3 is made up of 10 amino acids. Trimming pared 6 bases from V and 14 bases from J, leaving 13 bases between.